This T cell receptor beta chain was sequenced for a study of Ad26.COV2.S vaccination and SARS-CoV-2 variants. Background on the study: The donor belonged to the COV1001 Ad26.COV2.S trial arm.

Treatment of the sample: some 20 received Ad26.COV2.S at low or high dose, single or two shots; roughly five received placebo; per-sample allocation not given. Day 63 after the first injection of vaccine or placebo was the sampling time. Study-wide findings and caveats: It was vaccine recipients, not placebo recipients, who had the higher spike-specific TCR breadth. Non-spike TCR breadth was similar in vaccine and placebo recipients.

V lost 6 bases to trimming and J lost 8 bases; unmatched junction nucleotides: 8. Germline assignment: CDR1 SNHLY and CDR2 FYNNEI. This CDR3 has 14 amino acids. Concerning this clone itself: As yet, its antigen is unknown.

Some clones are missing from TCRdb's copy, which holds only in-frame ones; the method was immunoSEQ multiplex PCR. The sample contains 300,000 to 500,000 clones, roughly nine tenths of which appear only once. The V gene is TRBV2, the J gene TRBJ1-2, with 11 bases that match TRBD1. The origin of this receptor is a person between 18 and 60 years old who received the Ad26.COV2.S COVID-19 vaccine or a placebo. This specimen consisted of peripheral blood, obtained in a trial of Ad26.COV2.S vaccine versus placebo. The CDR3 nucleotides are TGTGCCAGCAGCGACACCCGGACAGGGGGCGGCTACACCTTC. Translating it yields CASSDTRTGGGYTF. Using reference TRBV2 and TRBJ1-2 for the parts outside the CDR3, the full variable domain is EPEVTQTPSHQVTQMGQEVILRCVPISNHLYFYWYRQILGQKVEFLVSFYNNEISEKSEIFDDQFSVERPDGSNFTLKIRSTKLEDSAMYFCASSDTRTGGGYTFGSGTRLTVV.